This T cell receptor beta chain was found in a study of T cell responses to AZD1222 COVID-19 vaccine. Notes on this clone: The antigen remains undetermined.

CDR3 length equals 16 residues. The V gene end was trimmed by 1 base and the J gene end by 1 base; junction bases not matched to a gene: 3. Germline loops: CDR1 MNHEY, CDR2 SMNVEV (reference sequence). Produced via immunoSEQ multiplex PCR; TCRdb's table is partial and in-frame only. Of about 100,000 clones detected, 70% to 90% appear once; the ten largest clones hold 4.8%. Study conclusions and caveats: Repertoire sampling occurred only after the peak T cell response. Reports say nearly half of spike-specific TCRs go after unmutated variant regions. Donor demographics were predominantly white British with a female majority; clonal diversity may be underestimated. Spike-specific TCR breadth and depth went up after people got two AZD1222 doses.

Sequenced here: peripheral blood, sampled 28 days after the second AZD1222 dose. The chain uses TRBV27 and TRBJ1-5; 8 bases are shared with TRBD1. The TCR comes from an adult who received the AZD1222 COVID-19 vaccine. The CDR3 nucleotides are TGTGCCAGCAGTTTATTTGCAGGGGGCAGCAATCAGCCCCAGCATTTT. Its protein product is CASSLFAGGSNQPQHF.